This section outlines one T cell receptor beta chain sequence together with its context. The antigen it recognizes is unknown. The record has no base qualities; no much larger clone is one base away. The data were taken from a study of beta chain features in type 1 diabetes (dated by TCRdb to the late 2010s). For the wider study: Mean age, gender distribution, total cell number and subset yield did not differ between patients and healthy donors. A total of roughly 100 million sorted cells were examined across all samples, and a strong correlation was observed between cell number per subset and RNA yield. The study compared the TCRB repertoires of sorted circulating CD4+ T cell subsets in recently diagnosed type 1 diabetes patients with those in matched healthy donors. Naive and central memory subsets were obtained from all 30 or so donors, but regulatory and stem cell-like memory subsets were isolated from only 8 patients and 8 healthy donors. On the study overall, not on this receptor specifically: Patients with type 1 diabetes made fewer insertions and deleted more nucleotides at VDJ recombination sites, implying thymic rearrangement abnormalities. PCR may preferentially amplify shorter templates, but because patient and control samples were amplified and corrected together, any resulting skew would affect both groups equally. Because small numbers of individuals were included in the HLA sub-analyses, any influence of HLA type on TCRB rearrangement was left unresolved. In all four CD4+ subsets, TCRB CDR3 length was moderately but significantly shorter in type 1 diabetes patients. Sequencing cDNA rather than genomic DNA could over-represent highly expressing activated cells, although activation and CD3 levels did not differ between groups. The naive, central memory and regulatory TCRB repertoires appeared to resemble one another more closely among patients than among healthy donors.

Germline trimming amounts to 5 bases on V and 10 bases on J, with 14 as the count of junction bases outside the gene matches. Measured from the cysteine to the phenylalanine, the CDR3 is 15 residues long. Only the CDR3 DNA is retained, 45 bases long and in frame from the first base. Looking up the germline V gene yields CDR1 SGHAT and CDR2 FQNNGV. The High Capacity cDNA Reverse Transcription Kit was used to reverse transcribe all of the isolated RNA, meaning that expressed TCRB transcripts were what got sequenced. Naive, central memory and regulatory T cell samples underwent deep immunoSEQ sequencing, averaging about 3.57 million total reads per sample. Sorted cells were lysed in RLT buffer, and RNA was extracted using DNase-treated RNeasy Micro or Mini kits according to cell number. Each cell subset was processed separately to prevent cross-contamination, with patient and healthy donor samples processed together. The immunoSEQ multiplex PCR was used to amplify TCRB sequences from cDNA, yielding 87-bp fragments that span the CDR3 region. The amplicons were sequenced using the Illumina HiSeq platform. As for how the authors treated the data: PCR bias was computationally corrected using synthetic template baselines, reads within Hamming distance 2 were collapsed, and singletons that could not be merged were discarded. Reads were aligned against IMGT to assign V, D and J genes, CDR3 length and insertions or deletions at six rearrangement sites. Within each subset, clonotype counts were normalized to sorted cell number, and only after that were true diversity and Gini coefficients computed with the tcR R package. Repertoire sharing was quantified using the overlap coefficient calculated on TCRB nucleotide sequences. TCRdb took this table from immuneACCESS and kept in-frame rearrangements with V and J called. Such tables lack part of the clones; where checked against another copy, unresolved V genes explain under half of the gap, and the rest is unexplained. That table furnishes V, J and clone size, whereas the DNA furnished D and trimming. The sample contains 250,000 to 350,000 clones, around 15% of them found a single time. The ten largest clones add up to more than 6.5% of the sample.

A single peripheral blood draw of approximately 100 mL on average was collected from each donor into heparinised tubes. A BD FACSAria II and a panel including CD45RO, CCR7, CD25, CD127, CD95 and CD27 were used to sort naive, central memory, regulatory and stem cell-like memory CD4+ T cells. A purity above 95% was achieved for all sorted populations. PBMCs were isolated immediately by Lymphoprep density gradient centrifugation and stained directly without culture. To minimize batch effects, samples were stained and sorted in pairs, one healthy donor with one patient per experiment. Sequenced sample: central memory CD4+ T cells from blood. In this chain, TRBV11-2 is recombined with TRBJ2-4; 7 bases in the middle match TRBD2. This TCR was sampled from a man aged 25 to 45 in good health. The sequenced DNA is TGTGCCAGCAGCAGATCGGGGGGTACTTCCCGTATTCAGTACTTC. Its translation is CASSRSGGTSRIQYF.